The 8 T cell receptor beta chains below all came from one sample that was sequenced in a study of T cell responses to AZD1222 COVID-19 vaccine. Profiling relied on immunoSEQ multiplex PCR, and the TCRdb table lists in-frame clones only, not all of them. The sample has around 120,000 clones, roughly 90% seen once; the top ten hold 8.4%. The sample was peripheral blood, taken on day 0 of AZD1222 vaccination. The receptors were sampled from an adult in good health.

The chain carries TRBV27 and TRBJ1-2; 9 bases are shared with TRBD1. J lost 4 bases, V lost 1 base, and 1 base had no gene match. The germline gives CDR1 MNHEY, CDR2 SMNVEV (reference sequence). The CDR3 totals 14 residues. CDR3 DNA sequence: TGTGCCAGCAGTTTATTGGGACAGGGCTATGGCTACACCTTC. Translated, it gives CASSLLGQGYGYTF.

The chain couples TRBV12-3 or TRBV12-4 to TRBJ2-1; no clear D. The CDR3 runs 11 residues. The germline V and J ends were trimmed by 3 bases and 8 bases, with 5 bases remaining between them. The CDR3 loop is CASSFVHEQFF. For the CDR3, the DNA is TGTGCCAGCAGTTTCGTCCATGAGCAGTTCTTC.

This sequence joins TRBV29-1 and TRBJ1-1; TRBD1 matches 7 bases. The CDR3 sequence is 12 residues long. Germline V gene data show CDR1 as SQVTM and CDR2 as ANQGSEA. V shed 4 bases and J 10 bases; nucleotides not matched to a gene: 9. CDR3: CSVAGQAATAFF. The CDR3 nucleotides are TGCAGCGTTGCAGGACAGGCCGCGACAGCTTTCTTT.

As for this clone: Other DNA sequences in the sample encode the same CDR3. The genes are TRBV3-1 (or the pseudogene TRBV3-2) and TRBJ1-5; possible D gene TRBD1, 5 bases. The V gene's germline CDR1 is LGHDT and CDR2 YNNKEL (reference sequence). CDR3 size: 13 residues. Trimming cost V 5 bases and J 3 bases, with 8 bases left between them. The CDR3 reads CASSRGDNQPQHF. In DNA, the CDR3 is TGTGCCAGCAGCAGGGGAGACAATCAGCCCCAGCATTTT.

The V and J genes are TRBV19 and TRBJ2-1; the D gene is possibly TRBD2 (6 bases). This CDR3 contains 15 residues. Trimming took 5 bases from V and 0 from J, leaving 11 bases between them. In germline, CDR1 is LNHDA, CDR2 SQIVND (reference sequence). The DNA for the CDR3 is TGTGCCAGTAGTTTAGCGGTTAGCTCCTACAATGAGCAGTTCTTC. Translating it yields CASSLAVSSYNEQFF.

The chain uses TRBV7-6 and TRBJ2-1; 7 nucleotides match TRBD1. The germline gives CDR1 SGHVS, CDR2 FNYEAQ. V was clipped by 3 bases and J by 2 bases; unmatched bases: 7. This CDR3 has 16 amino acids. The CDR3 nucleotides read TGTGCCAGCAGCTTCGGCAGGGGGAAACCCTACAATGAGCAGTTCTTC. Translation: CASSFGRGKPYNEQFF.

The chain uses TRBV25-1 and TRBJ1-2; weak D call: TRBD1 (6 bases). V was clipped by 2 bases and J by 7 bases, with 14 bases between them. The CDR3 has 14 residues. The germline CDR1 and CDR2 sequences are MGHDK and SYGVNS. The CDR3 region is CASSELGGAVGYTF. As DNA, the CDR3 is TGTGCCAGCAGTGAACTAGGGGGAGCGGTTGGCTACACCTTC.

V usage is TRBV14 and J usage is TRBJ2-4; 9 bases are a match to TRBD2. The trim removed 1 base at V and 2 bases at J, leaving 15 bases unmatched. This CDR3 has 20 residues. Germline V gene sequence: CDR1 SGHDN, CDR2 FVKESK. The CDR3 is CASSQGGYKREDKSKNIQYF. The CDR3 region has the DNA TGTGCCAGCAGCCAAGGAGGTTACAAGCGGGAGGATAAATCCAAAAACATTCAGTACTTC.